The next 14 T cell receptor beta chains were all read from a single sample in a study of cytotoxic CD8 clonotypes in ibrutinib-treated CLL. Sequenced by immunoSEQ multiplex PCR; TCRdb stores in-frame clones only, minus some. The sample gives roughly 200,000 clones, 60% to 80% of which show up once; over 9.5% is in the top ten. The sequences come from PBMCs, collected after 12 months of ibrutinib treatment. All receptors derive from a human donor with chronic lymphocytic leukemia.

The rearrangement links TRBV2 to TRBJ2-7, with 10 bases fitting TRBD1. The CDR3 has 16 amino acids. Germline trimming cut 0 bases from V and 3 bases from J; bases unmatched to any gene: 5. Germline CDR1 reads SNHLY; CDR2 reads FYNNEI. This chain's CDR3 is CASSEALGQGVYEQYF. The CDR3 DNA sequence: TGTGCCAGCAGTGAAGCGCTTGGACAGGGGGTCTACGAGCAGTACTTC.

V is TRBV6-5 and J is TRBJ2-7; D call uncertain. The CDR3 loop spans 14 amino acids. The germline CDR1 and CDR2 sequences are MNHEY and SVGAGI. V lost 0 bases to trimming and J lost 12 bases, with 18 bases between them. CDR3: CASSYSLGSPWSYF. DNA for the CDR3: TGTGCCAGCAGTTACTCCTTGGGCAGCCCTTGGTCGTACTTC.

DNA of the CDR3: TGCGCCAGCAGTGGCCAGGGGGATCAGCCCCAGCATTTT. Translation: CASSGQGDQPQHF. The chain combines TRBV10-1 with TRBJ1-5; TRBD1 matches 7 bases. Trimming removed 4 bases from V and 5 bases from J; junction bases left unmatched: 2. The CDR3 consists of 13 residues. Germline-derived CDR1 and CDR2 are WNHNN and SYGVQD (reference sequence).

The rearrangement links TRBV5-1 to TRBJ2-2, with 7 bases lining up with TRBD2. Trimming took 0 bases from V and 12 from J; bases not matched to a gene: 11. In germline, CDR1 is SGHRS, CDR2 YFSETQ. The CDR3 has 15 amino acids. CDR3: CASSLEGGRPAQLFF. The CDR3 coding sequence is TGCGCCAGCAGCTTGGAGGGCGGGAGACCGGCGCAGCTGTTTTTT.

The chain is built from TRBV5-6 and TRBJ2-3; D is possibly TRBD1 (5 bases). Germline-derived CDR1 and CDR2 are SGHDT and YYEEEE. There are 12 residues in the CDR3. V was cut by 5 bases and J by 3 bases, with 7 bases left in between. The CDR3, as DNA: TGTGCCAGCAGTCCAGGGACAGATACGCAGTATTTT. Amino acids: CASSPGTDTQYF.

The rearrangement uses TRBV7-9 and TRBJ2-1, with 8 bases matching TRBD2. The CDR3 loop spans 15 amino acids. Germline CDR1 is SEHNR and CDR2 is FQNEAQ (reference sequence). V was clipped by 6 bases and J by 2 bases; unmatched bases: 6. For the CDR3, the DNA is TGTGCCAGCAGTCAACGGGAGGGCCCCTACAATGAGCAGTTCTTC. Translated, it gives CASSQREGPYNEQFF.

This chain connects TRBV19 to TRBJ1-1, with D maybe TRBD1 (6 bases). CDR1 and CDR2 from the germline V gene are LNHDA and SQIVND (reference sequence). The ends were cut back, 4 bases at V and 0 bases at J, with 12 bases in the middle. This CDR3 comprises 15 residues. The CDR3 is CASSTRQELNTEAFF. DNA for the CDR3: TGTGCCAGTAGTACTAGACAGGAACTGAACACTGAAGCTTTCTTT.

This clone appeared a few times. DNA of the CDR3: TGCAGCGTTAAGCCGGGGATCTATGGCTACACCTTC. It yields the protein CSVKPGIYGYTF. The chain employs TRBV29-1 and TRBJ1-2; no clear D gene. Germline lookup yields CDR1 SQVTM and CDR2 ANQGSEA. Trimming took off 5 bases at V and 4 bases at J, with 11 bases between the two ends. This CDR3 has 12 amino acids. The whole variable domain, filled in from reference TRBV29-1 and TRBJ1-2, reads SAVISQKPSRDICQRGTSLTIQCQVDSQVTMMFWYRQQPGQSLTLIATANQGSEATYESGFVIDKFPISRPNLTFSTLTVSNMSPEDSSIYLCSVKPGIYGYTFGSGTRLTVV.

The chain uses TRBV5-5 and TRBJ1-2, with D unresolved. This CDR3 comprises 14 residues. Germline-derived CDR1 and CDR2 are SGHKS and YYEKEE (reference sequence). The V and J ends lost 1 base and 0 bases respectively, with 7 bases between them. The CDR3 region is CASSLSGANYGYTF. DNA of the CDR3: TGTGCCAGCAGCTTGTCAGGAGCTAACTATGGCTACACCTTC.

V and J are TRBV28 and TRBJ1-2; no firm D call. CDR3 length: 11 residues. Trimming pared 8 bases from V and 5 bases from J, leaving 9 bases between. Per the germline V gene, CDR1 is MDHEN and CDR2 is SYDVKM. Written as DNA, the CDR3 is TGTGCCAGCGGGAACTTTTATGGCTACACCTTC. It is translated as CASGNFYGYTF.

This chain uses TRBV29-1 with TRBJ2-7; D gene unclear. The CDR3 has 12 amino acids. Trimming took off 4 bases at V and 3 bases at J, with 10 bases between the two ends. The germline V gene encodes CDR1 SQVTM and CDR2 ANQGSEA. The CDR3 nucleotides are TGCAGCGTTGCCGTGGATTTCTACGAGCAGTACTTC. The encoded protein is CSVAVDFYEQYF.

The V and J genes are TRBV13 and TRBJ2-2; 12 positions agree with TRBD2. The CDR3 consists of 21 residues. The ends lost 0 bases at V and 0 bases at J; junction bases unmatched: 11. From germline, CDR1 is PRHDT and CDR2 FYEKMQ (reference sequence). CDR3 loop: CASSLGPVGTSGGTNTGELFF. DNA for the CDR3: TGTGCCAGCAGCTTAGGCCCGGTTGGTACTAGCGGGGGGACGAACACCGGGGAGCTGTTTTTT.

CDR3 loop: CASSVVPTGELFF. The CDR3, as DNA: TGTGCCAGCAGCGTAGTACCCACCGGGGAGCTGTTTTTT. The V gene is TRBV9, the J gene TRBJ2-2; D not resolved. CDR1 is SGDLS and CDR2 is YYNGEE in the germline V gene. Trimming left V 0 bases short and J 4 bases short, with 4 bases between. This CDR3 is built from 13 residues.

The genes are TRBV5-5 and TRBJ2-3; 11 bases match TRBD2. The CDR3 is 20 amino acids. CDR1 and CDR2 (germline): SGHKS, YYEKEE (reference sequence). V dropped 1 base and J dropped 0; count of bases not matched to a gene: 13. The CDR3: CASSLSELAGGYTSTDTQYF. The DNA of the CDR3 is TGTGCCAGCAGCTTGAGTGAGCTAGCGGGGGGTTACACTAGCACAGATACGCAGTATTTT.